A single TCR beta chain is shown here with its context. Its recognized antigen is unknown. No much larger clonotype is one base removed from it; base qualities were not supplied. In the paper's terms, the time point label means: baseline before first vaccination. Samples from vaccinated people were obtained from the UK trials COV001 and COV002, which included a single-blind randomized controlled phase 2/3 trial of AZD1222 (ChAdOx1 nCoV-19) in healthy adults. For TCRbeta chain sequencing, PBMC samples from trial participants were taken at day 0 and at day 28 after the second dose. This sample is drawn from a study of T cell responses to AZD1222 COVID-19 vaccine (dated by TCRdb to about 2021). At the level of the whole study: AZD1222 recipients with second doses at about 4 weeks or about 12 weeks were pooled, because spike-specific TCR depth and breadth did not differ between schedules. A total of 230 to 250 trial participants underwent TCR sequencing, of whom 207 received two doses of AZD1222 and some 26 received two doses of the MenACWY control vaccine. Enrollment into the trials was organized by age into subgroups of 18-55, 56-69 and 70-plus years, and those subgroups contained roughly 150, 30 and 60 TCR-sequenced participants, respectively.

Findings and caveats that apply to the study as a whole: The 56-69-year group was small, and its depth increase did not reach significance, likely because of low power. Because no samples from the day 14 peak response were available, repertoires could be characterized only after the peak T cell response. Only five to seven AZD1222 recipients were SARS-CoV-2 seropositive at baseline, limiting conclusions about previously exposed vaccinees. The whole spike protein was spanned by vaccine-associated CD4 TCRs, and dominant responses were seen in regions 160-218 and 743-854. Reportedly, close to half of the unique spike-specific TCRs recognized epitopes lying outside the regions that are mutated in the B.1.351 and B.1.1.7 variants. Participants were mostly white British and included more females than males, and it was suggested by the authors that clonal diversity may have been underestimated. Spike-specific TCR breadth and depth rose significantly after two AZD1222 doses compared with day 0 and with MenACWY recipients.

The CDR3 regions of human TCRbeta chains were analyzed by immunosequencing. Concerning the study's data processing: TCRs in the repertoires were compared against a reference library of SARS-CoV-2-specific TCRs that had been generated with the MIRA antigen-specificity platform. Breadth was defined as the fraction of unique TCRs that were SARS-CoV-2-associated. Depth was defined as the fraction of total T cells that were SARS-CoV-2-associated. Using the MIRA data, each spike-specific TCR was assigned both to the spike region to which the TCR was reactive and to a CD4 or CD8 class. Log10-transformed breadth and depth values were compared by one-way ANOVA with Sidak's multiple comparisons tests. This immuneACCESS table, as held by TCRdb, lists in-frame sequences with V and J called but not all clones. Of the missing ones, under half trace to an unresolved V gene in checked studies; the others have no known cause. V and J calls and clone size come straight from that table; D and trimming were deduced from the DNA. The sample profile shows about 150,000 clones; about 88% of them were found once. The ten largest clones take up approximately 20% of the sample.

This receptor was identified in an adult in good health. Source: peripheral blood, taken on day 0 of AZD1222 vaccination.

The CDR3: CASSVDPRGTSNEQFF. The sequence in DNA is TGTGCCAGCAGCGTAGATCCACGCGGGACTTCCAATGAGCAGTTCTTC. The chain is assembled from TRBV9 and TRBJ2-1; the D gene is perhaps TRBD2, on 6 matching bases. V is clipped by 0 bases and J by 6 bases, and the sequence between their germline boundaries is 16 bases long. From its cysteine to its phenylalanine, the CDR3 spans 16 amino acids. Here the CDR3 DNA is all that survives: 48 bases in frame from base 1. According to the germline V gene, CDR1 reads SGDLS and CDR2 reads YYNGEE.